Listed below are T cell receptor beta chains from one sample, sequenced in a study of T cells in localized non-small cell lung cancer. Profiled with immunoSEQ multiplex PCR; TCRdb holds only in-frame clones, not every one. Among about 1,500 clones listed, about 23% were seen once. This specimen consisted of lung tumor tissue, obtained before any cancer treatment. These receptors all stem from a female donor older than 55 with stage II lung adenocarcinoma. Each CDR3 is given with its conserved first and last residue. D genes are given only for firm matches. Rows may omit the clone size; those that give it use once, few, many or a size class.

abundance	v_gene	d_gene	j_gene	CDR3nt	CDR3aa
few	TRBV6-8	.	TRBJ2-4	TGTGCCATCAGCTCTTCCGGAGACATTCAGTACTTC	CAISSSGDIQYF
.	TRBV6-8	TRBD1	TRBJ2-7	TGTGCCAGCAGTGGTTACAGGGGTTACGAGCAGTACTTC	CASSGYRGYEQYF
.	TRBV19	.	TRBJ2-7	TGTGCCAGTAGTAACTCTCCCTCAGGGACACTGCGGAACGAGCAGTACTTC	CASSNSPSGTLRNEQYF
few	TRBV19	.	TRBJ1-1	TGTGCCAGTAGAATTGCAGGTAACACTGAAGCTTTCTTT	CASRIAGNTEAFF
large	TRBV11-3	TRBD1	TRBJ2-1	TGTGCCAGCAGCATACCCTCGGACAGGGAATTGGACAATGAGCAGTTCTTC	CASSIPSDRELDNEQFF
.	TRBV12-5	TRBD1	TRBJ2-2	TGTGCTAGTGGTTCAACCTACCGGGACAGGGGGACCGGGGAGCTGTTTTTT	CASGSTYRDRGTGELFF
medium-sized	TRBV11-3	TRBD1	TRBJ2-2	TGTGCCAGCAGCTTCGGGACAGGTGGAACCGGGGAGCTGTTTTTT	CASSFGTGGTGELFF
few	TRBV11-3	.	TRBJ2-7	TGTGCCAGCAGCTTGGGTCAGGGATACTACGAGCAGTACTTC	CASSLGQGYYEQYF
.	TRBV5-1	.	TRBJ1-1	TGCGCCAGCAGCTTGGGTAACATGAACACTGAAGCTTTCTTT	CASSLGNMNTEAFF
.	TRBV6-8	.	TRBJ2-3	TGTGCCAGCAGTGCAACAACGGATACGCAGTATTTT	CASSATTDTQYF
.	TRBV15	.	TRBJ1-4	TGTGCCACCAGCAGAGACGGGGGGTTGAATGAAAAACTGTTTTTT	CATSRDGGLNEKLFF
few	TRBV9	.	TRBJ1-5	TGTGCCAGCAGAGAAGGGGCAGGGAGGTTTCAGCCCCAGCATTTT	CASREGAGRFQPQHF
few	TRBV11-3	.	TRBJ2-3	TGTGCCAGCAGCTTAGGGTTAGGATACACAGATACGCAGTATTTT	CASSLGLGYTDTQYF
.	TRBV30	TRBD2	TRBJ2-5	TGTGCCTGGAGTTCAGTGGGGACTAGCGGGAGAAAGACCCAGTACTTC	CAWSSVGTSGRKTQYF
few	TRBV6-8	.	TRBJ2-1	TGTGCCAGCAGCCCCATAGGCGACGGGACAAATATCAATGAGCAGTTCTTC	CASSPIGDGTNINEQFF
medium-sized	TRBV11-3	TRBD2	TRBJ2-2	TGTGCCAGCAGCTTAACCCGACTAGCGATGACCGGGGAGCTGTTTTTT	CASSLTRLAMTGELFF
large	TRBV6-8	TRBD1	TRBJ2-3	TGTGCCAGCTTTAATAAGGGGGCGGCAGATACGCAGTATTTT	CASFNKGAADTQYF
.	TRBV19	TRBD1	TRBJ1-2	TGTGCCAGTAGTCGCCCGAAGGGACAGTCAAATAATGGCTACACCTTC	CASSRPKGQSNNGYTF
few	TRBV11-3	TRBD1	TRBJ2-1	TGTGCCAGCAGCCCTGGCGACCGAACAGGGGGCAACTACAATGAGCAGTTCTTC	CASSPGDRTGGNYNEQFF
.	TRBV28	.	TRBJ1-4	TGTGCCAGCAGTGGGGGAACGAGGGGTATAGGGGAAAAACTGTTTTTT	CASSGGTRGIGEKLFF
medium-sized	TRBV11-3	TRBD2	TRBJ2-1	TGTGCCAGCAGCCTGACTAGCGGGGGCAATGAGCAGTTCTTC	CASSLTSGGNEQFF
.	TRBV18	.	TRBJ2-6	TGTGCCAGCTTCCAGGGAAGTGGGGCCAACGTCCTGACTTTC	CASFQGSGANVLTF
large	TRBV10-2	.	TRBJ2-7	TGCGCCAGCAGGGTTTGGTCGGGAGAGCAGTACTTC	CASRVWSGEQYF
few	TRBV28	.	TRBJ2-1	TGTGCCAGCAGTTTTGCCCCCCTGTACAATGAGCAGTTCTTC	CASSFAPLYNEQFF
medium-sized	TRBV6-8	TRBD2	TRBJ2-7	TGTGCCAGCAGTTACAATTCAGCGGGAGGGAGCTCCTACGAGCAGTACTTC	CASSYNSAGGSSYEQYF
.	TRBV14	.	TRBJ2-3	TGTGCCAGCAGCCAAGTCGGAGGAGGAAGAGATACGCAGTATTTT	CASSQVGGGRDTQYF
medium-sized	TRBV11-3	.	TRBJ1-1	TGTGCCAGCAGCCCAGGGGTCGTGAACACTGAAGCTTTCTTT	CASSPGVVNTEAFF
.	TRBV19	.	TRBJ1-1	TGTGCCTCACGACGAGGGGCGGGCACTGAAGCTTTCTTT	CASRRGAGTEAFF
few	TRBV28	.	TRBJ1-2	TGTGCCAGCAACCCCCCCGGGACGAAGAATGGCTACACCTTC	CASNPPGTKNGYTF
.	TRBV11-3	TRBD2	TRBJ2-1	TGTGCCAGCAGCCTGTTAGCGGGAGTCGCGTCAAATGAGCAGTTCTTC	CASSLLAGVASNEQFF
large	TRBV9	TRBD1	TRBJ1-2	TGTGCCAGCAGTGACGCCGGGACAGGGGGTCCAGCTAACTATGGCTACACCTTC	CASSDAGTGGPANYGYTF
.	TRBV19	TRBD1	TRBJ1-2	TGTGCCAGTAGTACGGACAGGACCTATGGCTACACCTTC	CASSTDRTYGYTF
.	TRBV11-3	TRBD1	TRBJ2-2	TGTGCCAGCAGCCGGGGGACAGGGGGCACCGGGGAGCTGTTTTTT	CASSRGTGGTGELFF
once	TRBV30	.	TRBJ2-7	TGTGCCTGGGCCGGGTCCCGCACTGGCGAGCAGTACTTC	CAWAGSRTGEQYF
.	TRBV5-1	.	TRBJ1-2	TGCGCCAGCAGCTTGGGGGAAGGGGATTATGGCTACACCTTC	CASSLGEGDYGYTF
few	TRBV10-3	.	TRBJ1-5	TGTGCCATCAGTGAGACAGGCAATCAGCCCCAGCATTTT	CAISETGNQPQHF
.	TRBV19	.	TRBJ1-5	TGTGCCAGTAGTCCCCTTACTTGGACAACTTATAGCAATCAGCCCCAGCATTTT	CASSPLTWTTYSNQPQHF
.	TRBV28	.	TRBJ2-7	TGTGCCAGCAGCCCTGGGGGGGGGCAGTACTACGAGCAGTACTTC	CASSPGGGQYYEQYF
.	TRBV19	TRBD1	TRBJ2-5	TGTGCCAGTAGTCCCGGGGACAGCCAAGAGACCCAGTACTTC	CASSPGDSQETQYF
few	TRBV7-2	.	TRBJ1-1	TGTGCCAGCAGCTCCGGTCCGGGCACTGAAGCTTTCTTT	CASSSGPGTEAFF
few	TRBV6-8	TRBD2	TRBJ2-2	TGTGCCAGCAGTTACCGACGCCCAGCGGGGGTCGCCGGGGAGCTGTTTTTT	CASSYRRPAGVAGELFF
.	TRBV5-1	.	TRBJ2-7	TGCGCCAGCAGCTTTGAAGATCTATTCTACGAGCAGTACTTC	CASSFEDLFYEQYF
medium-sized	TRBV11-3	TRBD1	TRBJ1-2	TGTGCCAGCAGCATGCCCGGGGACAGACGCTATGGCTACACCTTC	CASSMPGDRRYGYTF
.	TRBV30	.	TRBJ1-3	TGTGCCTGCACCAAGGGGGCTGGAAACACCATATATTTT	CACTKGAGNTIYF
few	TRBV30	TRBD1	TRBJ1-6	TGTGCCTGGAGTGCAGGACAGGATAATTCACCCCTCCACTTT	CAWSAGQDNSPLHF
.	TRBV11-3	.	TRBJ1-1	TGTGCCAGCAGCTTAGGGGGGGTAATAGGGAACACTGAAGCTTTCTTT	CASSLGGVIGNTEAFF
.	TRBV11-3	.	TRBJ2-7	TGTGCCAGCAGCTTCTCCGACCTGCCAAACGAGCAGTACTTC	CASSFSDLPNEQYF
.	TRBV15	.	TRBJ1-1	TGTGCCACCAGCAGTTTGGCCACGAACACTGAAGCTTTCTTT	CATSSLATNTEAFF
.	TRBV19	.	TRBJ2-3	TGTGCCAGTAATGGCGGTCCCCCAGATACGCAGTATTTT	CASNGGPPDTQYF
few	TRBV11-3	.	TRBJ2-1	TGTGCCAGCAGCACAAGCCCCGGACCTCAATCGGAGCAGTTCTTC	CASSTSPGPQSEQFF
once	TRBV19	TRBD1	TRBJ1-2	TGTGCCAGTAGTATCCCGTCCGACAGGGAAGGCTACACCTTC	CASSIPSDREGYTF
.	TRBV6-8	.	TRBJ2-3	TGTGCCAGCAGTTACGGGCAGGGGCGAAATACGCAGTATTTT	CASSYGQGRNTQYF
.	TRBV11-3	.	TRBJ2-2	TGTGCCAGCAGCTTTGTGGGGTTTAGGAACGGGGAGCTGTTTTTT	CASSFVGFRNGELFF
.	TRBV19	TRBD1	TRBJ1-3	TGTGCCAGTGGCGGGACAGGGTCAAACACCATATATTTT	CASGGTGSNTIYF
.	TRBV30	.	TRBJ2-7	TGTGCCTGGAACCCCGGATCCTACGAGCAGTACTTC	CAWNPGSYEQYF